What follows are 15 T cell receptor beta chains derived from one specimen sequenced in a study of T-cell reconstitution after alpha-beta-depleted transplantation in children. TCRbeta library preparation incorporated unique molecular identifiers. From the PCR reads, TCRdb called clonotypes with MiXCR, one entry per CDR3 protein. The table lists about 230,000 distinct CDR3 sequences, around 11% of them singletons. The source material was PBMCs from the stem cell graft donor, sampled from the stem cell graft. All receptors derive from a human donor who donated a stem cell graft to a child with acute lymphoblastic leukemia.

This clonotype was found a few times. The genes are TRBV15 and TRBJ2-7; TRBD1 aligns across 7 bases. Germline-derived CDR1 and CDR2 are LNHNV and YYDKDF (reference sequence). This CDR3 is 17 amino acids long. Trimming at V came to 0 bases and at J to 2 bases, leaving 10 bases not matched to a gene. CDR3 nucleotides: TGTGCCACCAGCAGAGACCCGGCAGGGGGAAAAACCTACGAGCAGTACTTC. Translating gives CATSRDPAGGKTYEQYF.

V usage is TRBV12-3 or TRBV12-4 and J usage is TRBJ2-7; D is uncertain. V was clipped by 7 bases and J by 8 bases, with 21 bases between them. The CDR3 runs 14 residues. DNA of the CDR3: TGTGCCAGCACCCCTTTAGGACCCCCAAGCAAGCAGTACTTC. This encodes CASTPLGPPSKQYF.

The rearrangement joins TRBV27 to TRBJ1-2; the match to TRBD1 covers 9 bases. This CDR3 comprises 14 residues. Germline trimming cut 8 bases from V and 8 bases from J; bases unmatched to any gene: 12. Germline values: CDR1 MNHEY, CDR2 SMNVEV (reference sequence). CDR3 in DNA: TGTGCCAGCGGGACAGGGCTATCGAGGAACGGCTACACCTTC. Translation: CASGTGLSRNGYTF.

This clonotype was counted ten times or more. The V and J genes are TRBV24-1 and TRBJ2-7; TRBD2 matches 14 bases. The CDR3 runs 14 residues. In germline, CDR1 is KGHDR, CDR2 SFDVKD. V gave up 7 bases and J gave up 5 bases; unmatched junction bases: 3. The CDR3 region is CATSPGLAGDEQYF. The DNA for the CDR3 is TGTGCCACCAGCCCGGGACTAGCGGGAGACGAGCAGTACTTC.

The rearrangement uses TRBV30 and TRBJ2-5, with 9 bases identical to TRBD1. Germline CDR1 GTSNPN, CDR2 SVGIG (reference sequence). This CDR3 is built from 13 residues. Trimming cost V 5 bases and J 4 bases; bases outside gene matches: 5. As DNA, the CDR3 is TGTGCCTGGGGGACAGGGCTCCGAGAGACCCAGTACTTC. Protein: CAWGTGLRETQYF.

The sample holds many counts of this clonotype. J is TRBJ1-2 and V is TRBV20-1; D remains ambiguous. Germline V CDR1 and CDR2: DFQATT, SNEGSKA (reference sequence). Trimming shortened V by 7 bases and J by 6 bases, and 9 bases separated the two germline ends. CDR3 length: 10 residues. The CDR3 coding sequence is TGCAGTGTTGTATTCCATGGCTACACCTTC. Protein product: CSVVFHGYTF.

With respect to this clonotype: A much larger clone is a single base away; this may be a read error. The rearrangement links TRBV28 to TRBJ2-7, with a weak D call TRBD2 (6 bases). Germline loops: CDR1 MDHEN, CDR2 SYDVKM. V lost 2 bases and J lost 10, with 9 bases in between. The CDR3 is made up of 11 amino acids. The CDR3 here is CASSLAGIQYF. Here the CDR3 DNA reads TGTGCCAGCAGTTTAGCGGGGATCCAGTACTTC.

This clonotype was found many times. The rearrangement links TRBV5-1 to TRBJ2-6, with D perhaps matching TRBD1 (5 bases). CDR1 is SGHRS and CDR2 is YFSETQ in the germline V gene. Trimming took 1 base from V and 2 from J, leaving 10 bases between them. The CDR3 totals 16 residues. This chain's CDR3 is CASSLSQVAGANVLTF. The CDR3 DNA sequence: TGCGCCAGCAGCTTGTCACAGGTAGCTGGGGCCAACGTCCTGACTTTC.

As for this clonotype: Since a much larger clone is just one base distant, this may be a read error. The CDR3, as DNA: TGTGCCACCAGTGATAGCGAAAGGGGCTGTGGCTACACCTTC. Protein sequence: CATSDSERGCGYTF. This sequence joins TRBV24-1 and TRBJ1-2, with D perhaps TRBD1 (5 bases). Germline V CDR1 and CDR2: KGHDR, SFDVKD. The CDR3 consists of 14 residues. Trimming removed 3 bases at V and 7 bases at J, with 14 bases between.

The table lists this clonotype with a few counts. The rearrangement joins TRBV6-5 to TRBJ2-3; no clear D gene. Trimming stripped 6 bases from V and 0 bases from J, with 7 bases between. The CDR3 sequence is 13 residues long. The V gene's germline CDR1 is MNHEY and CDR2 SVGAGI. DNA for the CDR3: TGTGCCAGCAGCTACCGGAGCACAGATACGCAGTATTTT. Its protein product is CASSYRSTDTQYF.

In its sample, this clonotype was seen many times. The V and J genes are TRBV28 and TRBJ2-3; D gene unclear. Germline lookup yields CDR1 MDHEN and CDR2 SYDVKM. Trimming removed 2 bases from V and 2 bases from J, with 11 bases in between. This CDR3 has 15 amino acids. In DNA, the CDR3 is TGTGCCAGCAGTTTAAGAAAAGGGCTCACAGATACGCAGTATTTT. Residues: CASSLRKGLTDTQYF.

This clonotype was seen many times. The chain has TRBV5-5 and TRBJ2-2, with D unresolved. In germline, CDR1 is SGHKS, CDR2 YYEKEE (reference sequence). This CDR3 has 15 amino acids. V shed 0 bases and J shed 1 base, with 7 bases lying between them. The DNA for the CDR3 is TGTGCCAGCAGCTTGGTGGCAAAGAACACCGGGGAGCTGTTTTTT. Its translation is CASSLVAKNTGELFF.

This clonotype was seen repeatedly, ten times or more. This chain joins TRBV7-9 and TRBJ2-5, with D perhaps TRBD1 or TRBD2 (6 bases each). V lost 9 bases, J lost 3 bases, and 14 bases lay in between. The CDR3 spans 13 residues. The germline CDR1 and CDR2 sequences are SEHNR and FQNEAQ (reference sequence). The CDR3 DNA is TGTGCCAGTGCGGGGCAGGGGAAAGAGACCCAGTACTTC. Its protein product is CASAGQGKETQYF.

This clonotype was seen at least ten times. The genes are TRBV20-1 and TRBJ2-3; no definite D call. Between the trimmed V and J ends, which lost 5 bases and 3 bases, there was a span of 18 bases. The CDR3 covers 15 residues. The V gene's germline CDR1 is DFQATT and CDR2 SNEGSKA (reference sequence). The CDR3 spells CSAGSLIDETDTQYF. CDR3 nucleotide sequence: TGCAGTGCTGGCTCCTTAATCGATGAGACAGATACGCAGTATTTT.

This clonotype was seen many times. The rearrangement uses TRBV6-5 and TRBJ1-5; D remains ambiguous. Germline V gene sequence: CDR1 MNHEY, CDR2 SVGAGI. The V and J ends lost 6 bases and 3 bases respectively, with 6 bases between them. The CDR3 runs to 12 residues. The chain's CDR3 is CASRGLNQPQHF. In DNA form, the CDR3 reads TGTGCCAGCAGAGGCCTCAATCAGCCCCAGCATTTT.